Each of the 24 T cell receptor beta chains below was sequenced from the same sample in a study of a mutant IDH1 vaccine in newly diagnosed glioma. The time point here: week 47, end of study. Each vaccine dose was 300 ug of mutant IDH1 20-mer peptide, with topical imiquimod. Antigens of these TCRs are unknown. This table comes from immunoSEQ multiplex PCR, and its TCRdb copy is limited to in-frame clones, with some not included. The sample has around 40,000 clones, roughly 82% seen once; the top ten hold around 20%. The sample consisted of PBMCs, taken from a glioma patient whose treatment included an IDH1 peptide vaccine. Receptors originate from a man aged 18-30 years with glioma. Some clones in this sample may be carry-over from other donors' samples.

The chain uses TRBV19 and TRBJ1-1; the D is unclear. Germline V lookup: CDR1 LNHDA, CDR2 SQIVND (reference sequence). This CDR3 comprises 13 residues. V shed 3 bases and J shed 6 bases, with 11 bases lying between them. The CDR3 here is CASSIYGQPEAFF. The CDR3 DNA is TGTGCCAGTAGTATCTATGGGCAGCCTGAAGCTTTCTTT.

This clone was found once. The V gene is TRBV27, the J gene TRBJ1-1; 7 positions match TRBD1. V was clipped by 6 bases and J by 1 base; unmatched bases: 5. The germline V gene encodes CDR1 MNHEY and CDR2 SMNVEV (reference sequence). The CDR3 is made up of 14 amino acids. The chain's CDR3 is CASSQGQPNTEAFF. The CDR3 DNA is TGTGCCAGCAGCCAGGGACAGCCGAACACTGAAGCTTTCTTT.

This chain joins TRBV9 and TRBJ2-5; the D is unclear. V shed 4 bases and J shed 3 bases, with 13 bases lying between them. This CDR3 has 14 amino acids. Germline V gene sequence: CDR1 SGDLS, CDR2 YYNGEE. CDR3 nucleotide sequence: TGTGCCAGCAGCTCTGGACCTTTCGAAGAGACCCAGTACTTC. This gives the protein CASSSGPFEETQYF.

V usage is TRBV27 and J usage is TRBJ1-2; TRBD1 aligns across 8 bases. Germline-derived CDR1 and CDR2 are MNHEY and SMNVEV (reference sequence). The junction had 7 bases not matched to a gene; V was cut back by 4 bases and J by 0 bases. The CDR3 is 16 amino acids. CDR3 loop: CASSSWTGPSNYGYTF. In nucleotides, the CDR3 is TGTGCCAGCAGTTCTTGGACAGGGCCCTCTAACTATGGCTACACCTTC.

The V and J genes are TRBV19 and TRBJ1-6, with TRBD1 matching over 9 bases. CDR3 length equals 19 residues. Germline V CDR1 and CDR2: LNHDA, SQIVND (reference sequence). The V gene end was trimmed by 6 bases and the J gene end by 0 bases; junction bases not matched to a gene: 12. CDR3 sequence: CASRRTSGTGNSYNSPLHF. CDR3 bases: TGTGCCAGTAGACGAACCTCCGGGACAGGGAACTCCTATAATTCACCCCTCCACTTT.

CDR3 coding DNA: TGTGCCAGCAGCTCGGGGGGCAATCCCTACGAGCAGTACTTC. It yields the protein CASSSGGNPYEQYF. This chain links TRBV5-6 with TRBJ2-7; D may be TRBD2 (7 bases). Trimming left V 3 bases short and J 2 bases short, with 12 bases between. The CDR3 has 14 residues. From germline, CDR1 is SGHDT and CDR2 YYEEEE.

J is TRBJ1-2 and V is TRBV6-6; TRBD1 might be the D (6 bases). The germline CDR1 and CDR2 sequences are MNHNY and SVGAGI (reference sequence). V lost 2 bases, J lost 7 bases, and 14 bases lay in between. CDR3 size: 14 residues. The CDR3 loop reads CASSYGARGSGYTF. The CDR3 nucleotides are TGTGCCAGCAGTTACGGTGCCAGGGGAAGTGGCTACACCTTC.

The chain couples TRBV6-5 to TRBJ1-1, with D possibly matching TRBD1 (5 bases). V was pared by 2 bases and J by 7 bases, with 14 bases between. The CDR3 has 14 amino acids. Germline lookup yields CDR1 MNHEY and CDR2 SVGAGI. CDR3 DNA sequence: TGTGCCAGCAGTTACCAAGGGGCCTTAGATGAAGCTTTCTTT. Its translation: CASSYQGALDEAFF.

This chain uses TRBV6-1 with TRBJ2-2; D is possibly TRBD1 or TRBD2 (5 bases each). The CDR3 covers 16 residues. Germline V gene sequence: CDR1 MNHNS, CDR2 SASEGT. Trimming stripped 4 bases from V and 0 bases from J, with 12 bases between. CDR3 sequence reads: CASSARGGANTGELFF. In DNA, the CDR3 is TGTGCCAGCAGTGCACGGGGCGGCGCGAACACCGGGGAGCTGTTTTTT.

This clone has a single count. The rearrangement links TRBV9 to TRBJ1-3; D is ambiguous. The CDR3 has 14 amino acids. Trimming took off 0 bases at V and 0 bases at J, with 4 bases between the two ends. The germline V gene encodes CDR1 SGDLS and CDR2 YYNGEE. As DNA, the CDR3 is TGTGCCAGCAGCGTAGACAGCTCTGGAAACACCATATATTTT. It encodes CASSVDSSGNTIYF. The whole variable domain, remainder taken from reference TRBV9 and TRBJ1-3, is DSGVTQTPKHLITATGQRVTLRCSPRSGDLSVYWYQQSLDQGLQFLIQYYNGEERAKGNILERFSAQQFPDLHSELNLSSLELGDSALYFCASSVDSSGNTIYFGEGSWLTVV.

V gene TRBV5-6 combines with J gene TRBJ2-3, with 8 bases fitting TRBD2. Germline CDR1 and CDR2: SGHDT and YYEEEE. The CDR3 spans 19 residues. V dropped 4 bases and J dropped 6; count of bases not matched to a gene: 22. This CDR3 reads CASSNLGGGLAFSRDTQYF. The DNA of the CDR3 is TGTGCCAGCAGCAATTTGGGGGGAGGACTAGCTTTTTCCCGGGATACGCAGTATTTT.

The chain couples TRBV5-1 to TRBJ1-2, with 7 bases matching TRBD1. CDR1 is SGHRS and CDR2 is YFSETQ in the germline V gene. The V segment lost 0 bases and the J segment 7 bases; nucleotides outside the gene matches: 3. The CDR3 contains 13 residues. The CDR3 reads CASSLATGSGYTF. In DNA form, the CDR3 reads TGCGCCAGCAGCTTGGCGACAGGGTCTGGCTACACCTTC.

The chain joins TRBV11-2 to TRBJ2-7, with D tentatively TRBD1 (5 bases). V was shortened by 0 bases and J by 6 bases, with 9 bases between the two germline ends. Germline V gene lookup returns CDR1 SGHAT and CDR2 FQNNGV. The CDR3 covers 13 residues. The CDR3 sequence is CASSLDRVSEQYF. The CDR3 nucleotides read TGTGCCAGCAGCTTAGACAGGGTGAGCGAGCAGTACTTC.

The chain couples TRBV13 to TRBJ1-5; D is perhaps TRBD1 (5 bases). Germline values: CDR1 PRHDT, CDR2 FYEKMQ (reference sequence). Trimming removed 6 bases from V and 6 bases from J, with 21 bases in between. The CDR3 has 16 amino acids. CDR3: CASSWRGGTGGQPQHF. In DNA, the CDR3 is TGTGCCAGCAGTTGGAGAGGAGGGACGGGGGGTCAGCCCCAGCATTTT.

The chain carries TRBV4-2 and TRBJ1-6; a weak D match, TRBD1 (5 bases). This CDR3 has 15 amino acids. V gave up 0 bases and J gave up 5 bases, with 8 bases separating them. Germline V gene data show CDR1 as LGHNA and CDR2 as YNFKEQ. CDR3 DNA: TGTGCCAGCAGCCAAGATCTACAGGATAATTCACCCCTCCACTTT. Encoded protein: CASSQDLQDNSPLHF.

This clone has only a few counts. This sequence joins TRBV13 and TRBJ1-1; D gene uncertain. This CDR3 region has 15 residues. V lost 3 bases and J lost 3, with 14 bases in between. Germline loops: CDR1 PRHDT, CDR2 FYEKMQ (reference sequence). CDR3 sequence: CASSFESATDTEAFF. Here the CDR3 DNA reads TGTGCCAGCAGCTTCGAGTCTGCTACGGACACTGAAGCTTTCTTT.

The chain recombines TRBV28 with TRBJ2-5; D is unclear. Per the germline V gene, CDR1 is MDHEN and CDR2 is SYDVKM. The CDR3 totals 14 residues. V gave up 1 base and J gave up 0 bases, with 6 bases separating them. The CDR3 here is CASSLLVNQETQYF. DNA of the CDR3: TGTGCCAGCAGTTTATTAGTGAACCAAGAGACCCAGTACTTC.

This chain connects TRBV27 to TRBJ2-7; 8 positions match TRBD2. Trimming cost V 0 bases and J 2 bases; bases outside gene matches: 3. Germline V gene lookup returns CDR1 MNHEY and CDR2 SMNVEV (reference sequence). The length of the CDR3 is 15 residues. In DNA, the CDR3 is TGTGCCAGCAGTTTATCGGGGGGACTAGCCTACGAGCAGTACTTC. Its translation: CASSLSGGLAYEQYF.

The rearrangement links TRBV6-4 to TRBJ2-1; D is perhaps TRBD1 (6 bases). The V and J ends lost 2 bases and 9 bases respectively, with 8 bases between them. Germline V gene lookup returns CDR1 MRHNA and CDR2 SNTAGT. There are 12 residues in the CDR3. CDR3 amino acids: CASSDRGSEQFF. The CDR3 coding sequence is TGTGCCAGCAGTGACAGGGGGTCTGAGCAGTTCTTC.

The chain has TRBV30 and TRBJ1-5; D gene ambiguous. CDR1 is GTSNPN, CDR2 SVGIG, per germline (reference sequence). Between the trimmed V and J ends, which lost 1 base and 0 bases, there was a span of 7 bases. This CDR3 comprises 14 residues. The CDR3 nucleotides are TGTGCCTGGAGTGGGATCTATAGCAATCAGCCCCAGCATTTT. Translated, it gives CAWSGIYSNQPQHF.

The rearrangement joins TRBV6-5 to TRBJ1-1; D is uncertain. The CDR3 is made up of 15 amino acids. Trimming removed 3 bases from V and 0 bases from J, with 11 bases in between. Germline lookup yields CDR1 MNHEY and CDR2 SVGAGI. This chain's CDR3 is CASSYRGRMNTEAFF. CDR3 in DNA: TGTGCCAGCAGTTATCGAGGACGGATGAACACTGAAGCTTTCTTT.

This clone has only one observation. The J gene is TRBJ2-1, the V gene TRBV4-1; perhaps TRBD1 as D (6 bases). This CDR3 region has 15 residues. Germline V gene sequence: CDR1 MGHRA, CDR2 YSYEKL. Trimming shortened V by 5 bases and J by 3 bases, and 14 bases separated the two germline ends. DNA for the CDR3: TGCGCCAGCAGCAAGGGGGAGATTATCTACAATGAGCAGTTCTTC. Its translation is CASSKGEIIYNEQFF.

The chain recombines TRBV18 with TRBJ1-5; D might be TRBD1 (5 bases). Per germline, CDR1 KGHSH and CDR2 LQKENI. Between the trimmed V and J ends, which lost 1 base and 6 bases, there was a span of 13 bases. There are 15 residues in the CDR3. CDR3: CASSPLPGTVQPQHF. The CDR3 coding sequence is TGTGCCAGCTCACCACTTCCGGGGACGGTTCAGCCCCAGCATTTT. Full variable domain (outside the CDR3, taken from reference TRBV18 and TRBJ1-5): NAGVMQNPRHLVRRRGQEARLRCSPMKGHSHVYWYRQLPEEGLKFMVYLQKENIIDESGMPKERFSAEFPKEGPSILRIQQVVRGDSAAYFCASSPLPGTVQPQHFGDGTRLSIL.

The rearrangement uses TRBV27 and TRBJ1-2; TRBD1 matches 7 bases. The CDR3 sequence is 16 residues long. Germline lookup yields CDR1 MNHEY and CDR2 SMNVEV (reference sequence). Losses at the gene ends were 7 bases for V and 4 bases for J; bases not matched to a gene: 15. The CDR3 DNA reads as TGTGCCAGCACTCAATGGGGCACAGGGGTTGGCTATGGCTACACCTTC. This codes for CASTQWGTGVGYGYTF.